The 28 T cell receptor beta chains listed next were all sequenced from one sample in a study of blood T cell repertoires in COVID-19. Using immunoSEQ multiplex PCR, the repertoire was profiled, and TCRdb retains in-frame clones only, with some absent. The table shows about 85,000 clones, with 87% occurring only once. The sequenced sample consisted of peripheral blood. The source of these receptors is a man between 60 and 75 years old with acute or convalescent COVID-19.

The rearrangement links TRBV2 to TRBJ1-2, with D unclear. The CDR3 extends over 15 amino acids. Trimming removed 7 bases from V and 4 bases from J, with 19 bases in between. Germline V gene sequence: CDR1 SNHLY, CDR2 FYNNEI. DNA for the CDR3: TGTGCCAGCACAGAACACGGGTTGGCGAGCTATGGCTACACCTTC. It yields the protein CASTEHGLASYGYTF.

The chain has TRBV19 and TRBJ2-7; 8 nucleotides align to TRBD2. The CDR3 totals 13 residues. Trimming at V came to 10 bases and at J to 2 bases, leaving 7 bases not matched to a gene. Germline loops: CDR1 LNHDA, CDR2 SQIVND (reference sequence). CDR3 protein: CATDGGETYEQYF. The CDR3 DNA reads TGTGCCACCGACGGGGGGGAAACCTACGAGCAGTACTTC.

The chain recombines TRBV3-1 (or the pseudogene TRBV3-2) with TRBJ1-1; D is possibly TRBD1 (5 bases). This CDR3 has 16 amino acids. Trimming took 5 bases from V and 0 from J, leaving 16 bases between them. Looked up from germline, CDR1 is LGHDT and CDR2 is YNNKEL (reference sequence). In DNA form, the CDR3 reads TGTGCCAGCAGCGTTAGTTGGGGCGCGATGAACACTGAAGCTTTCTTT. This codes for CASSVSWGAMNTEAFF.

This chain links TRBV13 with TRBJ1-4; tentative D call: TRBD1 (6 bases). V lost 5 bases, J lost 6 bases, and 13 bases lay in between. Germline values: CDR1 PRHDT, CDR2 FYEKMQ (reference sequence). The CDR3 extends over 14 amino acids. The CDR3 loop reads CASSAGTTDEKLFF. The CDR3 nucleotides read TGTGCCAGCAGCGCCGGGACAACCGATGAAAAACTGTTTTTT.

The rearrangement links TRBV4-1 to TRBJ2-5; D unclear. The CDR3 has 15 amino acids. The ends were cut back, 0 bases at V and 0 bases at J, with 8 bases in the middle. Germline values: CDR1 MGHRA, CDR2 YSYEKL. The CDR3 DNA reads as TGCGCCAGCAGCCAAGAAATGTCAGACCAAGAGACCCAGTACTTC. It codes for CASSQEMSDQETQYF.

This clone came up a few times. CDR3 nucleotides: TGTGCCAGCAGCTCCGCCGTCCGGACTAGCGGAAACACCGGGGAGCTGTTTTTT. Amino acids: CASSSAVRTSGNTGELFF. The rearrangement uses TRBV7-9 and TRBJ2-2, with 10 bases lining up with TRBD2. The germline V gene has CDR1 SEHNR and CDR2 FQNEAQ (reference sequence). The CDR3 extends over 18 amino acids. Trimming cost V 4 bases and J 2 bases; bases outside gene matches: 10.

The chain is built from TRBV7-8 and TRBJ1-5, with D hard to call. The V gene's germline CDR1 is SGHVS and CDR2 FQNEAQ. Trimming left V 9 bases short and J 0 bases short, with 15 bases between. This CDR3 comprises 15 residues. In DNA form, the CDR3 reads TGTGCCAGTGAGGAAAAGCCCTATAGCAATCAGCCCCAGCATTTT. Translation gives CASEEKPYSNQPQHF. The variable domain in full, with the rest retrieved from reference TRBV7-8 and TRBJ1-5, is GAGVSQSPRYKVAKRGQDVALRCDPISGHVSLFWYQQALGQGPEFLTYFQNEAQLDKSGLPSDRFFAERPEGSVSTLKIQRTQQEDSAVYLCASEEKPYSNQPQHFGDGTRLSIL.

The chain is built from TRBV5-4 and TRBJ2-7; 10 bases map to TRBD1. This CDR3 has 14 residues. CDR1 is SGHNT and CDR2 is YYREEE in the germline V gene (reference sequence). V trimming: 5 bases; J trimming: 9 bases; junction bases outside the gene matches: 11. CDR3 nucleotides: TGTGCCAGCAGTCCGGGACAGGGGCTCCCGGGGCAGTACTTC. It specifies CASSPGQGLPGQYF. The complete variable domain, with remaining parts taken from reference TRBV5-4 and TRBJ2-7, reads ETGVTQSPTHLIKTRGQQVTLRCSSQSGHNTVSWYQQALGQGPQFIFQYYREEENGRGNFPPRFSGLQFPNYSSELNVNALELDDSALYLCASSPGQGLPGQYFGPGTRLTVT.

The chain is built from TRBV7-2 and TRBJ1-3; D is undetermined. Germline loops: CDR1 SGHTA, CDR2 FQGNSA. CDR3 length: 15 residues. With 1 base removed from V and 5 bases from J, the gap between germline ends came to 12 bases. The CDR3 DNA sequence: TGTGCCAGCAGCTTAGGGGCGGGGATTAGAAACACCATATATTTT. As protein: CASSLGAGIRNTIYF.

The gene calls are TRBV9 and TRBJ1-1; TRBD1 matches 7 bases. CDR3 length: 14 residues. Germline CDR1 reads SGDLS; CDR2 reads YYNGEE. Unmatched junction bases numbered 5, after V lost 4 bases and J lost 2 bases. The CDR3 DNA reads TGTGCCAGCAGCCCAAGGACAGGAAACACTGAAGCTTTCTTT. This codes for CASSPRTGNTEAFF.

The V and J genes are TRBV6-5 and TRBJ2-2; D unclear. This CDR3 spans 14 amino acids. CDR1 and CDR2 from the germline V gene are MNHEY and SVGAGI. Trimming stripped 5 bases from V and 1 base from J, with 8 bases between. CDR3 DNA: TGTGCCAGCAGTAGTACACGGAACACCGGGGAGCTGTTTTTT. Its protein product is CASSSTRNTGELFF.

This clone was seen a few times. The genes are TRBV12-5 and TRBJ1-5; D call uncertain. V was clipped by 7 bases and J by 0 bases, with 19 bases between them. This CDR3 is 17 amino acids long. Looked up from germline, CDR1 is LGHNT and CDR2 is FRNRAP. CDR3 in DNA: TGTGCTAGTGCCCTCATCGAGGGCCGAGCTAGCAATCAGCCCCAGCATTTT. It encodes CASALIEGRASNQPQHF.

This chain joins TRBV27 and TRBJ2-3; 8 bases line up with TRBD1. Trimming took 3 bases from V and 1 from J; bases not matched to a gene: 3. The CDR3 loop spans 15 amino acids. The germline gives CDR1 MNHEY, CDR2 SMNVEV (reference sequence). In nucleotides, the CDR3 is TGTGCCAGCAGTTTTTCGACAGGGGGCACAGATACGCAGTATTTT. Translating it yields CASSFSTGGTDTQYF.

V usage is TRBV10-3 and J usage is TRBJ2-3, with 13 bases aligning to TRBD2. Germline trimming cut 10 bases from V and 0 bases from J; bases unmatched to any gene: 7. This CDR3 spans 16 amino acids. Per germline, CDR1 ENHRY and CDR2 SYGVKD. The CDR3 region is CATGLAGASSTDTQYF. The CDR3 DNA reads as TGTGCCACCGGACTAGCGGGAGCGTCTAGCACAGATACGCAGTATTTT.

The genes are TRBV5-1 and TRBJ2-5, with 9 bases fitting TRBD1. The CDR3 has 14 residues. Germline trimming cut 9 bases from V and 2 bases from J; bases unmatched to any gene: 8. CDR1 is SGHRS, CDR2 YFSETQ, per germline. The CDR3 is CATAGQGAQETQYF. The CDR3 coding sequence is TGCGCCACCGCGGGACAGGGAGCACAAGAGACCCAGTACTTC.

The V call is TRBV6-5, the J call TRBJ2-1; possibly TRBD2 for D (6 bases). In germline, CDR1 is MNHEY, CDR2 SVGAGI. CDR3 size: 13 residues. Trimming left V 8 bases short and J 1 base short, with 9 bases between. This CDR3 reads CASSRGSYNEQFF. For the CDR3, the DNA is TGTGCCAGCTCCCGGGGGTCCTACAATGAGCAGTTCTTC.

The V and J genes are TRBV6-6 and TRBJ2-7, with D maybe TRBD2 (6 bases). Trimming removed 2 bases at V and 2 bases at J, with 7 bases between. Germline CDR1 reads MNHNY; CDR2 reads SVGAGI (reference sequence). The CDR3 spans 13 residues. CDR3 bases: TGTGCCAGCAGTTACGGGGGGACCTACGAGCAGTACTTC. Protein product: CASSYGGTYEQYF.

The chain links TRBV19 to TRBJ1-1; D possibly corresponds to TRBD1 (5 bases). This CDR3 comprises 14 residues. The V end was cut by 7 bases, the J end by 10 bases, with 22 bases between. Germline V gene sequence: CDR1 LNHDA, CDR2 SQIVND (reference sequence). CDR3 nucleotides: TGTGCCAGTACCGCTCCCATAGGGGTTACACGAGCTTTCTTT. Its translation: CASTAPIGVTRAFF.

The chain recombines TRBV6-5 with TRBJ1-5; D might be TRBD1 (5 bases). V gave up 5 bases and J gave up 5 bases, with 13 bases separating them. This CDR3 comprises 14 residues. Per the germline V gene, CDR1 is MNHEY and CDR2 is SVGAGI. The CDR3 loop reads CASSPGHRDQPQHF. The CDR3 DNA sequence: TGTGCCAGCAGTCCCGGACACCGGGATCAGCCCCAGCATTTT.

The V call is TRBV2, the J call TRBJ2-5; D gene uncertain. The CDR3 contains 12 residues. The germline gives CDR1 SNHLY, CDR2 FYNNEI. V lost 5 bases to trimming and J lost 6 bases, with 10 bases between them. CDR3 region: CASSQTPQTQYF. Here the CDR3 DNA reads TGTGCCAGCAGTCAGACTCCGCAGACCCAGTACTTC.

The rearrangement joins TRBV4-3 to TRBJ1-3; D call uncertain. Germline assignment: CDR1 LGHNA and CDR2 YSLEER. CDR3 length equals 14 residues. Trimming removed 0 bases from V and 1 base from J, with 4 bases in between. This chain's CDR3 is CASSQDPSGNTIYF. In DNA form, the CDR3 reads TGCGCCAGCAGCCAAGATCCGTCTGGAAACACCATATATTTT.

CDR3 loop: CASSVDEMSSYNSPLHF. The DNA for the CDR3 is TGTGCCAGCAGCGTAGACGAAATGAGCTCCTATAATTCACCCCTCCACTTT. The V gene is TRBV9, the J gene TRBJ1-6, with D hard to call. V dropped 0 bases and J dropped 0 bases, with 10 bases sitting between them. There are 17 residues in the CDR3. CDR1 SGDLS and CDR2 YYNGEE come from the germline V gene. The variable domain in full, completed from reference TRBV9 and TRBJ1-6, reads DSGVTQTPKHLITATGQRVTLRCSPRSGDLSVYWYQQSLDQGLQFLIQYYNGEERAKGNILERFSAQQFPDLHSELNLSSLELGDSALYFCASSVDEMSSYNSPLHFGNGTRLTVT.

The chain recombines TRBV27 with TRBJ2-7, with 10 bases that match TRBD1. The trim removed 5 bases at V and 4 bases at J, leaving 2 bases unmatched. Germline CDR1 reads MNHEY; CDR2 reads SMNVEV (reference sequence). This CDR3 comprises 13 residues. The DNA for the CDR3 is TGTGCCAGCAGTATGGGACAGGGGTACGAGCAGTACTTC. Translated: CASSMGQGYEQYF.

This chain connects TRBV4-3 to TRBJ1-2; TRBD1 is a possible D gene (5 bases). Germline V gives CDR1 LGHNA, CDR2 YSLEER. V lost 2 bases, J lost 3 bases, and 16 bases lay in between. The CDR3 covers 16 residues. CDR3 residues: CASSQTTVGGDYGYTF. In DNA, the CDR3 is TGCGCCAGCAGCCAAACTACCGTGGGGGGAGACTATGGCTACACCTTC.

This chain connects TRBV4-3 to TRBJ2-3; TRBD2 agrees at 13 bases. The CDR3 runs 18 residues. CDR1 LGHNA and CDR2 YSLEER come from the germline V gene. Trimming at V came to 5 bases and at J to 1 base, leaving 9 bases not matched to a gene. The CDR3: CASSFGWTSGGGTDTQYF. The CDR3 DNA reads TGCGCCAGCAGCTTTGGTTGGACTAGCGGGGGAGGCACAGATACGCAGTATTTT.

There are a few counts of this clone. The genes are TRBV30 and TRBJ1-2; D may be TRBD1 (5 bases). Trimming removed 2 bases from V and 11 bases from J, with 12 bases in between. The CDR3 contains 11 residues. The germline CDR1 and CDR2 sequences are GTSNPN and SVGIG (reference sequence). In DNA, the CDR3 is TGTGCCTGGAGTCGGAGGGGCGGTTACACCTTC. This codes for CAWSRRGGYTF.

The rearrangement joins TRBV7-2 to TRBJ1-5; D uncertain. The CDR3 is 12 residues long. Germline V lookup: CDR1 SGHTA, CDR2 FQGNSA. Deletions cut 5 bases from V and 9 bases from J, with 11 bases between. DNA for the CDR3: TGTGCCAGCAGCCCCACGGGAGGGCCCCAGCATTTT. Its translation is CASSPTGGPQHF.

The chain employs TRBV3-1 (or the pseudogene TRBV3-2) and TRBJ1-1, with 8 bases fitting TRBD1. Per germline, CDR1 LGHDT and CDR2 YNNKEL (reference sequence). V shed 4 bases and J 3 bases; nucleotides not matched to a gene: 4. CDR3 length: 14 amino acids. CDR3 in DNA: TGTGCCAGCAGCCTCGGACAGGGAGACACTGAAGCTTTCTTT. Encoded protein: CASSLGQGDTEAFF.